Listed here are 6 T cell receptor beta chains from one sample, sequenced in a study of blood T cell repertoires in COVID-19. Here immunoSEQ multiplex PCR was the method, and the copy in TCRdb shows in-frame clones only, minus some. Among some 140,000 clones listed, around 83% were seen once. The sequenced sample was peripheral blood. Every receptor here comes from a woman aged 60 to 75 with acute or convalescent COVID-19.

This clone has just a few counts. The CDR3 bases are TGTGCCAGCAGCTACCGAGCGGCGGAGACCCAGTACTTC. It codes for CASSYRAAETQYF. The genes are TRBV3-1 (or the pseudogene TRBV3-2) and TRBJ2-5; possibly TRBD2 for D (5 bases). The CDR3 length is 13 residues. Germline V gene lookup returns CDR1 LGHDT and CDR2 YNNKEL (reference sequence). V lost 5 bases and J lost 5, with 12 bases in between.

The chain combines TRBV11-1 with TRBJ1-1, with D maybe TRBD1 (5 bases). Germline CDR1 reads SGHAT; CDR2 reads FQDESV (reference sequence). V lost 3 bases, J lost 0 bases, and 11 bases lay in between. The CDR3 is made up of 15 amino acids. CDR3 sequence: CASSLWAGLNTEAFF. The CDR3 DNA follows: TGTGCCAGCAGCTTGTGGGCAGGGCTGAACACTGAAGCTTTCTTT. The full variable domain, completed using reference TRBV11-1 and TRBJ1-1, is EAEVAQSPRYKITEKSQAVAFWCDPISGHATLYWYRQILGQGPELLVQFQDESVVDDSQLPKDRFSAERLKGVDSTLKIQPAELGDSAMYLCASSLWAGLNTEAFFGQGTRLTVV.

The chain carries TRBV3-1 (or the pseudogene TRBV3-2) and TRBJ2-5, with TRBD2 matching over 10 bases. The V gene end was trimmed by 3 bases and the J gene end by 5 bases; junction bases not matched to a gene: 6. The length of the CDR3 is 15 residues. CDR1 and CDR2 from the germline V gene are LGHDT and YNNKEL (reference sequence). CDR3 protein: CASSQRSGGAETQYF. The CDR3 nucleotides read TGTGCCAGCAGCCAGAGGAGCGGGGGGGCTGAGACCCAGTACTTC.

The chain recombines TRBV19 with TRBJ2-1; 13 nucleotides agree with TRBD2. Trimming at V came to 6 bases and at J to 13 bases, leaving 9 bases not matched to a gene. The CDR3 consists of 14 residues. Germline loops: CDR1 LNHDA, CDR2 SQIVND (reference sequence). The CDR3 nucleotides read TGTGCCAGTAGAAGGGGGACTAGCGGGACTAATCAGTTCTTC. Its translation is CASRRGTSGTNQFF.

The V gene is TRBV19, the J gene TRBJ1-2; 10 bases are shared with TRBD1. Trimming cost V 6 bases and J 0 bases; bases outside gene matches: 7. Germline CDR1 reads LNHDA; CDR2 reads SQIVND (reference sequence). The CDR3 consists of 16 residues. Here the CDR3 reads CASRSRDRGPNYGYTF. The CDR3, as DNA: TGTGCCAGTAGGTCCCGGGACAGGGGTCCTAACTATGGCTACACCTTC.

The V call is TRBV5-1, the J call TRBJ1-5; weak D call: TRBD1 (5 bases). Germline CDR1 is SGHRS and CDR2 is YFSETQ. The CDR3 extends over 15 amino acids. The V and J ends lost 1 base and 0 bases respectively, with 8 bases between them. CDR3 protein: CASSLRGDSNQPQHF. The CDR3, as DNA: TGCGCCAGCAGCTTGCGGGGGGATAGCAATCAGCCCCAGCATTTT.